Each of the 32 T cell receptor beta chains below was sequenced from the same sample in a study of blood T cell repertoires in COVID-19. Only in-frame clones appear in the TCRdb table, and some are missing; sequencing was by immunoSEQ multiplex PCR. The data contain over 250,000 clones, around nine tenths of them singletons. Sequenced material: PBMCs or T cells enriched from blood (not recorded which). All receptors come from a man between 40 and 49 years old who had recovered from COVID-19.

This clone showed up just once. The chain is built from TRBV11-1 and TRBJ2-5; D is ambiguous. The germline V gene encodes CDR1 SGHAT and CDR2 FQDESV (reference sequence). The CDR3 is made up of 15 amino acids. V shed 2 bases and J shed 0 bases, with 10 bases lying between them. CDR3 bases: TGTGCCAGCAGCTTACCGTACACCGACCAAGAGACCCAGTACTTC. Translation gives CASSLPYTDQETQYF. The variable domain in full, with the rest retrieved from reference TRBV11-1 and TRBJ2-5, is EAEVAQSPRYKITEKSQAVAFWCDPISGHATLYWYRQILGQGPELLVQFQDESVVDDSQLPKDRFSAERLKGVDSTLKIQPAELGDSAMYLCASSLPYTDQETQYFGPGTRLLVL.

The V call is TRBV7-8, the J call TRBJ2-2, with TRBD2 identical over 12 bases. The V and J ends lost 6 bases and 6 bases, in that order; junction bases with no gene match: 5. Germline values: CDR1 SGHVS, CDR2 FQNEAQ. The CDR3 is 15 amino acids. CDR3 bases: TGTGCCAGCAGAGCTAGCGGGAGGGACTCCGGGGAGCTGTTTTTT. Amino acids: CASRASGRDSGELFF.

This clone was observed once. V usage is TRBV12-3 or TRBV12-4 and J usage is TRBJ2-1; D not certain. CDR3 length equals 12 residues. Trimming cost V 6 bases and J 7 bases, with 10 bases left between them. CDR3 loop: CASSPGLNEQFF. The CDR3 DNA reads as TGTGCCAGCAGCCCAGGTCTAAATGAGCAGTTCTTC.

V and J are TRBV19 and TRBJ1-1, with 8 bases identical to TRBD1. Germline trimming cut 3 bases from V and 1 base from J; bases unmatched to any gene: 7. CDR1 and CDR2 from the germline V gene are LNHDA and SQIVND (reference sequence). The CDR3 loop spans 16 amino acids. In DNA form, the CDR3 reads TGTGCCAGTAGTATGATAGATGGACAGGGGAACACTGAAGCTTTCTTT. It translates to CASSMIDGQGNTEAFF.

The DNA of the CDR3 is TGTGCCAGTTTTGGGGAGCGGACCGGTGGAAACACCATATATTTT. It translates to CASFGERTGGNTIYF. V is TRBV19 and J is TRBJ1-3, with unresolved D. CDR1 and CDR2 from the germline V gene are LNHDA and SQIVND (reference sequence). CDR3 size: 15 residues. The V end lost 8 bases, the J end lost 3 bases, and 17 bases lay between the germline ends.

The genes are TRBV7-2 and TRBJ2-3; 12 bases map to TRBD2. CDR3 length: 17 amino acids. The germline gives CDR1 SGHTA, CDR2 FQGNSA. Trimming at V came to 1 base and at J to 4 bases, leaving 6 bases not matched to a gene. The CDR3 region is CASSLVVLAGGADTQYF. DNA for the CDR3: TGTGCCAGCAGCTTAGTCGTCCTAGCGGGAGGGGCAGATACGCAGTATTTT.

The rearrangement joins TRBV6-5 to TRBJ2-1, with TRBD1 matching 7 bases. Germline V gives CDR1 MNHEY, CDR2 SVGAGI. The V gene end was trimmed by 5 bases and the J gene end by 6 bases; junction bases not matched to a gene: 7. This CDR3 comprises 14 residues. The CDR3 bases are TGTGCCAGCAGTACCTATAGGGGGCTCAATGAGCAGTTCTTC. It codes for CASSTYRGLNEQFF.

This clone occurred a few times. This chain links TRBV7-6 with TRBJ2-3; the D gene is possibly TRBD2 (5 bases). The V end was cut by 5 bases, the J end by 6 bases, with 27 bases between. Germline lookup yields CDR1 SGHVS and CDR2 FNYEAQ. The CDR3 is made up of 18 amino acids. The CDR3 nucleotides are TGTGCCAGCAGCCTATCTTCCCCGGCAGGCTCGGAGGAGGATACGCAGTATTTT. The encoded protein is CASSLSSPAGSEEDTQYF.

This clone was observed once. The chain employs TRBV29-1 and TRBJ2-7; D may be TRBD1 (6 bases). The V and J ends lost 6 bases and 2 bases respectively, with 11 bases between them. From germline, CDR1 is SQVTM and CDR2 ANQGSEA. The CDR3 is made up of 12 amino acids. The CDR3 DNA reads TGCAGCGTAACAGGGTTAACCTACGAGCAGTACTTC. Translation: CSVTGLTYEQYF.

This chain connects TRBV6-5 to TRBJ1-4, with D perhaps matching TRBD1 (5 bases). Germline CDR1 and CDR2: MNHEY and SVGAGI. Trimming cost V 2 bases and J 1 base, with 8 bases left between them. This CDR3 is 15 amino acids long. The chain's CDR3 is CASSYLGGTNEKLFF. CDR3 nucleotide sequence: TGTGCCAGCAGTTACCTGGGGGGAACTAATGAAAAACTGTTTTTT.

On this clone itself: A read error may produce the germline difference seen at one junction end. The chain employs TRBV9 and TRBJ2-7, with TRBD2 matching over 7 bases. This CDR3 spans 15 amino acids. The germline CDR1 and CDR2 sequences are SGDLS and YYNGEE. The CDR3 loop is CASSQSGDYRYEQYF. Written as DNA, the CDR3 is TGTGCCAGCAGCCAAAGTGGGGACTATCGCTACGAACAGTACTTC.

V is TRBV7-3 and J is TRBJ1-1, with 9 bases lining up with TRBD1. The germline V gene has CDR1 SGHTA and CDR2 FQGTGA. V dropped 4 bases and J dropped 1; count of bases not matched to a gene: 7. The CDR3 runs to 16 residues. The CDR3 reads CASSSPGTGKNTEAFF. CDR3 nucleotides: TGTGCCAGCAGCTCTCCCGGGACAGGGAAGAACACTGAAGCTTTCTTT. Filled out from reference TRBV7-3 and TRBJ1-1, the complete variable domain reads GAGVSQTPSNKVTEKGKYVELRCDPISGHTALYWYRQSLGQGPEFLIYFQGTGAADDSGLPNDRFFAVRPEGSVSTLKIQRTERGDSAVYLCASSSPGTGKNTEAFFGQGTRLTVV.

V and J are TRBV5-6 and TRBJ2-1, with 10 bases aligning to TRBD2. The CDR3 has 17 residues. V lost 4 bases to trimming and J lost 6 bases; unmatched junction nucleotides: 13. The germline V gene has CDR1 SGHDT and CDR2 YYEEEE. The CDR3 here is CASSRGGLAGGPNEQFF. Here the CDR3 DNA reads TGTGCCAGCAGCCGGGGAGGATTAGCGGGGGGCCCCAATGAGCAGTTCTTC. Based on the CDR3 plus reference TRBV5-6 and TRBJ2-1, the full variable domain is DAGVTQSPTHLIKTRGQQVTLRCSPKSGHDTVSWYQQALGQGPQFIFQYYEEEERQRGNFPDRFSGHQFPNYSSELNVNALLLGDSALYLCASSRGGLAGGPNEQFFGPGTRLTVL.

The chain couples TRBV7-3 to TRBJ2-1; TRBD2 aligns across 7 bases. The germline V gene encodes CDR1 SGHTA and CDR2 FQGTGA. V lost 3 bases, J lost 3 bases, and 11 bases stayed unmatched. CDR3 length equals 17 residues. The CDR3 region is CASSFPVAASGYNEQFF. The CDR3 DNA reads as TGTGCCAGCAGCTTCCCGGTGGCGGCTAGCGGCTACAATGAGCAGTTCTTC. The full variable domain, in which reference TRBV7-3 and TRBJ2-1 provide the parts outside the CDR3, is GAGVSQTPSNKVTEKGKYVELRCDPISGHTALYWYRQSLGQGPEFLIYFQGTGAADDSGLPNDRFFAVRPEGSVSTLKIQRTERGDSAVYLCASSFPVAASGYNEQFFGPGTRLTVL.

This clone has just a few counts. J is TRBJ2-2 and V is TRBV9; D unclear. Germline values: CDR1 SGDLS, CDR2 YYNGEE. Trimming cost V 3 bases and J 3 bases, with 6 bases left between them. The CDR3 has 13 residues. DNA of the CDR3: TGTGCCAGCAGCGCAGACTACACCGGGGAGCTGTTTTTT. Translated, it gives CASSADYTGELFF. Looking up the rest from reference TRBV9 and TRBJ2-2 gives the full variable domain: DSGVTQTPKHLITATGQRVTLRCSPRSGDLSVYWYQQSLDQGLQFLIQYYNGEERAKGNILERFSAQQFPDLHSELNLSSLELGDSALYFCASSADYTGELFFGEGSRLTVL.

This chain connects TRBV5-1 to TRBJ1-6, with 7 bases identical to TRBD1. Germline V CDR1 and CDR2: SGHRS, YFSETQ. The CDR3 extends over 14 amino acids. The ends lost 4 bases at V and 14 bases at J; junction bases unmatched: 12. The CDR3 region is CASSLTGPSRALHF. For the CDR3, the DNA is TGCGCCAGCAGCCTGACAGGGCCAAGCCGGGCCCTCCACTTT.

This chain links TRBV10-3 with TRBJ1-1; D call uncertain. The CDR3 runs 15 residues. The V end lost 5 bases, the J end lost 5 bases, and 18 bases lay between the germline ends. Germline assignment: CDR1 ENHRY and CDR2 SYGVKD. The CDR3 here is CAISPKAQRGTEAFF. In DNA, the CDR3 is TGTGCCATCAGTCCGAAAGCACAAAGAGGGACTGAAGCTTTCTTT.

The gene calls are TRBV10-3 and TRBJ2-7; 11 bases are shared with TRBD1. From germline, CDR1 is ENHRY and CDR2 SYGVKD. Unmatched junction bases numbered 4, after V lost 2 bases and J lost 7 bases. The CDR3 loop spans 14 amino acids. In nucleotides, the CDR3 is TGTGCCATCAGTGAGCCGGACAGGGGGCAAGAGCAGTACTTC. Amino acid sequence: CAISEPDRGQEQYF.

The rearrangement uses TRBV10-3 and TRBJ1-3, with D possibly being TRBD1 (5 bases). V was pared by 0 bases and J by 0 bases, with 18 bases between. Per the germline V gene, CDR1 is ENHRY and CDR2 is SYGVKD. The CDR3 runs 19 residues. The CDR3 DNA is TGTGCCATCAGTGAGTCTGGAGTCGCAGGGAAAGACTCTGGAAACACCATATATTTT. Its protein product is CAISESGVAGKDSGNTIYF.

CDR3 DNA: TGTGCCAGCAGCTTATGGGACAGGGATTCACCCCTCCACTTT. Translating it yields CASSLWDRDSPLHF. The chain carries TRBV7-8 and TRBJ1-6; TRBD1 matches 9 bases. With 2 bases clipped from V and 8 bases from J, the junction kept 1 base outside the gene matches. From germline, CDR1 is SGHVS and CDR2 FQNEAQ. The CDR3 has 14 amino acids.

This rearrangement joins TRBV14 to TRBJ1-1; D is perhaps TRBD1 (5 bases). Germline V lookup: CDR1 SGHDN, CDR2 FVKESK. The CDR3 totals 16 residues. Trimming pared 1 base from V and 5 bases from J, leaving 17 bases between. The DNA for the CDR3 is TGTGCCAGCAGCCAAGGTACTTGGGGCGCGGAAACTGAAGCTTTCTTT. Translated: CASSQGTWGAETEAFF.

The chain combines TRBV14 with TRBJ1-1; D remains unclear. This CDR3 spans 12 amino acids. The germline gives CDR1 SGHDN, CDR2 FVKESK. Trimming pared 2 bases from V and 4 bases from J, leaving 5 bases between. The CDR3 sequence: CASSQLSTEAFF. The CDR3 DNA is TGTGCCAGCAGCCAACTATCCACTGAAGCTTTCTTT.

The J gene is TRBJ2-6, the V gene TRBV3-1 (or the pseudogene TRBV3-2), with TRBD1 matching 9 bases. This CDR3 contains 18 residues. Germline V gene sequence: CDR1 LGHDT, CDR2 YNNKEL (reference sequence). V lost 1 base, J lost 3 bases, and 7 bases stayed unmatched. This CDR3 reads CASSQARDRAVGANVLTF. The CDR3 bases are TGTGCCAGCAGCCAAGCCCGGGACAGGGCTGTTGGGGCCAACGTCCTGACTTTC.

The chain couples TRBV19 to TRBJ1-5, with 10 bases matching TRBD1. The germline gives CDR1 LNHDA, CDR2 SQIVND (reference sequence). The CDR3 is 17 residues long. After removal of 6 bases from V and 0 bases from J, the junction contained 8 bases not matched to a gene. In DNA, the CDR3 is TGTGCCAGTAGATTGACAGGGGGCCCGGATAGCAATCAGCCCCAGCATTTT. It yields the protein CASRLTGGPDSNQPQHF.

The rearrangement joins TRBV19 to TRBJ2-7, with a weak D call TRBD1 (5 bases). V lost 5 bases and J 4 bases, leaving 15 bases between the germline ends. This CDR3 is built from 14 residues. Looked up from germline, CDR1 is LNHDA and CDR2 is SQIVND (reference sequence). As DNA, the CDR3 is TGTGCCAGTAGTCTGGCAGGGTTTATGTACGAGCAGTACTTC. Amino acids: CASSLAGFMYEQYF.

The V and J genes are TRBV6-2 or TRBV6-3 and TRBJ2-7; the match to TRBD1 covers 7 bases. The germline V gene encodes CDR1 MNHEY and CDR2 SVGEGT. Germline trimming cut 5 bases from V and 7 bases from J; bases unmatched to any gene: 5. This CDR3 spans 12 amino acids. For the CDR3, the DNA is TGTGCCAGCAGTACAGGGGCTCGGGAGCAGTACTTC. It codes for CASSTGAREQYF.

This clone was seen a handful of times. The V gene is TRBV19, the J gene TRBJ2-7, with 10 bases fitting TRBD1. Germline values: CDR1 LNHDA, CDR2 SQIVND (reference sequence). The length of the CDR3 is 14 residues. Trimming removed 5 bases from V and 6 bases from J; junction bases left unmatched: 7. The CDR3 DNA sequence: TGTGCCAGTAGTGGTGGGACAGGGGTTAGCGAGCAGTACTTC. This encodes CASSGGTGVSEQYF.

V usage is TRBV29-1 and J usage is TRBJ1-5; perhaps TRBD1 as D (6 bases). CDR3 length: 20 amino acids. Trimming pared 3 bases from V and 1 base from J, leaving 28 bases between. Germline values: CDR1 SQVTM, CDR2 ANQGSEA. This CDR3 reads CSVEPENRVQILNSNQPQHF. CDR3 coding DNA: TGCAGCGTTGAGCCGGAAAACAGGGTTCAGATATTGAACAGCAATCAGCCCCAGCATTTT. Drawing the rest from reference TRBV29-1 and TRBJ1-5, the complete variable domain is SAVISQKPSRDICQRGTSLTIQCQVDSQVTMMFWYRQQPGQSLTLIATANQGSEATYESGFVIDKFPISRPNLTFSTLTVSNMSPEDSSIYLCSVEPENRVQILNSNQPQHFGDGTRLSIL.

V is TRBV5-4 and J is TRBJ1-2; 7 bases are a match to TRBD1. The CDR3 is 16 residues long. V dropped 4 bases and J dropped 1; count of bases not matched to a gene: 10. CDR1 is SGHNT and CDR2 is YYREEE in the germline V gene (reference sequence). In nucleotides, the CDR3 is TGTGCCAGCAGCCTCGATCCCAGGGGGGTTAACTATGGCTACACCTTC. Its translation is CASSLDPRGVNYGYTF.

This clone is a singleton in its sample. The V call is TRBV19, the J call TRBJ2-6; 7 bases map to TRBD1. Looked up from germline, CDR1 is LNHDA and CDR2 is SQIVND (reference sequence). Germline trimming cut 3 bases from V and 3 bases from J; bases unmatched to any gene: 8. The CDR3 contains 17 residues. Here the CDR3 reads CASSIMTGHVGANVLTF. The CDR3 nucleotides are TGTGCCAGTAGTATTATGACAGGGCACGTTGGGGCCAACGTCCTGACTTTC.

This chain links TRBV12-3 or TRBV12-4 with TRBJ1-1; D gene ambiguous. Deletions cut 6 bases from V and 0 bases from J, with 5 bases between. This CDR3 has 12 residues. The CDR3 DNA follows: TGTGCCAGCAGGGAGATGAACACTGAAGCTTTCTTT. Translation: CASREMNTEAFF.

In this sample, this clone turned up once. The chain joins TRBV7-3 to TRBJ2-2, with TRBD2 identical over 11 bases. CDR3 length: 16 amino acids. V was clipped by 5 bases and J by 4 bases; unmatched bases: 6. From germline, CDR1 is SGHTA and CDR2 FQGTGA. The CDR3 coding sequence is TGTGCCAGCAGCCCCCCACTAGCGGGGGCCACCGGGGAGCTGTTTTTT. It is translated as CASSPPLAGATGELFF.